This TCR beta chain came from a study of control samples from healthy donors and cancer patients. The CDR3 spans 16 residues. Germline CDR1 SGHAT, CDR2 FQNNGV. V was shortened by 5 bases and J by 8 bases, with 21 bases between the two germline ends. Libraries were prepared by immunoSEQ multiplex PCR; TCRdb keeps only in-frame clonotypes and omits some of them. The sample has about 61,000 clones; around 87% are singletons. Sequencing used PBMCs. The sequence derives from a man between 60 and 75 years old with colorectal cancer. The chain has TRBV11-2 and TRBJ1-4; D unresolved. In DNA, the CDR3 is TGTGCCAGCAGCCCCCGATTTATTAGGGTTGGCGAAAAACTGTTTTTT. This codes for CASSPRFIRVGEKLFF.